The sequence of this T cell receptor (beta chain) was determined in a study of blood T cell repertoires in COVID-19. For the study at large: Sources were T cells, B-cell-depleted T cells, or PBMCs; the material itself was cDNA or gDNA.

Trimming stripped 4 bases from V and 9 bases from J, with 16 bases between. Per germline, CDR1 SGHTA and CDR2 FQGNSA. The CDR3 covers 14 residues. The table came from immunoSEQ multiplex PCR; TCRdb's copy has only in-frame clones and leaves some out. In the table there are about 270,000 clones, approximately 77% of which are singletons. The receptor was isolated from a woman aged 18-30 years with acute or convalescent COVID-19. Sample: peripheral blood. The chain combines TRBV7-2 with TRBJ2-1; D is unclear. As DNA, the CDR3 is TGTGCCAGCAGCTCCTCCGAGGCCTCACGTGAGCAGTTCTTC. It translates to CASSSSEASREQFF.